This TCR beta chain emerged from a study of graft-versus-host responses after intestinal transplantation. This CDR3 has 14 amino acids. Trimming removed 8 bases from V and 1 base from J, with 13 bases in between. Per the germline V gene, CDR1 is SNHLY and CDR2 is FYNNEI. Graft-derived tissue was subjected to processing to liberate intraepithelial and lamina propria lymphocytes. Measured with immunoSEQ multiplex PCR; TCRdb has only the in-frame clones, and not every one. The repertoire holds about 60,000 clones, with roughly nine tenths as singletons. The specimen comprised ileum tissue, sampled 350 to 400 days after transplant. The clonotype originates from a human patient who received an intestinal transplant, so some T cells may come from the graft donor. The V and J genes are TRBV2 and TRBJ2-3, with D perhaps TRBD1 (6 bases). CDR3 loop: CASGQGGGTDTQYF. The CDR3 DNA sequence: TGTGCCAGCGGCCAAGGGGGTGGCACAGATACGCAGTATTTT.